There are a few counts of the clone carrying this TCR beta chain. Its antigen is not known. This entry comes from a study of T cells in Graves' hyperthyroidism and ophthalmopathy. Notes on the study in general: Blood samples included most of the expanded thyroid clonotypes exceeding 0.001.

Germline CDR1 reads SEHNR; CDR2 reads FQNEAQ (reference sequence). CDR3 length equals 14 residues. Trimming cost V 7 bases and J 5 bases, with 17 bases left between them. Subjects aged 18 to 65 presented with newly diagnosed hyperthyroidism of less than 2 months' duration. There were TCR beta CDR3 regions amplified from RNA transcripts. RT-PCR in the first round (using the HTBI primer set) targeted the TCR CDR3. TCRdb itself ran the multiplex PCR reads through MiXCR, one entry per CDR3 protein. The sample has about 740,000 distinct CDR3 sequences; roughly 15% are singletons. The chain employs TRBV7-9 and TRBJ2-5; tentative D call: TRBD2 (6 bases). Sample: blood. The receptor comes from a woman younger than 30 with Graves' hyperthyroidism. CDR3 DNA sequence: TGTGCCAGCACCGGGACTGGCCCGGGGGAGACCCAGTACTTC. Its protein product is CASTGTGPGETQYF. Looking up the rest from reference TRBV7-9 and TRBJ2-5 gives the full variable domain: DTGVSQNPRHKITKRGQNVTFRCDPISEHNRLYWYRQTLGQGPEFLTYFQNEAQLEKSRLLSDRFSAERPKGSFSTLEIQRTEQGDSAMYLCASTGTGPGETQYFGPGTRLLVL.